A single sample is the source of the 24 T cell receptor beta chains below, sequenced in a study of blood T cell repertoires in COVID-19. Repertoires were generated with immunoSEQ multiplex PCR, while TCRdb's copy carries only in-frame clones and drops some. The sample records around 190,000 clones, 65% to 90% being singletons. The material sequenced was peripheral blood. These receptors all stem from a human donor in a cohort sampled during active COVID-19.

The V gene is TRBV5-4, the J gene TRBJ1-1; the D gene is possibly TRBD1 (5 bases). Between the trimmed V and J ends, which lost 0 bases and 1 base, there was a span of 10 bases. CDR1 is SGHNT, CDR2 YYREEE, per germline (reference sequence). This CDR3 region has 15 residues. CDR3 DNA sequence: TGTGCCAGCAGCTTGGCGCGGGGGGGGAACACTGAAGCTTTCTTT. Its translation is CASSLARGGNTEAFF.

CDR3 in DNA: TGTGCCAGCAGTGAATTGGAGGGAGAGGGCGGGGAGCTGTTTTTT. Its translation is CASSELEGEGGELFF. The chain couples TRBV6-1 to TRBJ2-2; perhaps TRBD2 as D (6 bases). V lost 2 bases, J lost 7 bases, and 14 bases lay in between. CDR1 and CDR2 from the germline V gene are MNHNS and SASEGT. CDR3 length equals 15 residues.

The CDR3, as DNA: TGTGCCAGAAGCCAGACTAGCGGGAGGACCCGCTCCTACGAGCAGTACTTC. Protein: CARSQTSGRTRSYEQYF. This rearrangement joins TRBV5-3 to TRBJ2-7, with 13 bases lining up with TRBD2. TRBV5-3 belongs to the ORF category, with a function that is uncertain. With 4 bases clipped from V and 0 bases from J, the junction kept 7 bases outside the gene matches. The CDR3 loop spans 17 amino acids.

The V call is TRBV28, the J call TRBJ2-7; 8 nucleotides match TRBD2. Germline V gives CDR1 MDHEN, CDR2 SYDVKM. The CDR3 is made up of 14 amino acids. V dropped 6 bases and J dropped 6; count of bases not matched to a gene: 10. This chain's CDR3 is CASSTSGFRGEQYF. The CDR3 DNA follows: TGTGCCAGCAGCACTAGCGGCTTCAGGGGCGAGCAGTACTTC.

The V call is TRBV2, the J call TRBJ2-7; D may be TRBD2 (7 bases). This CDR3 is built from 12 residues. CDR1 is SNHLY and CDR2 is FYNNEI in the germline V gene. Trimming cost V 6 bases and J 4 bases, with 10 bases left between them. CDR3 residues: CASRGGLYEQYF. As DNA, the CDR3 is TGTGCCAGCAGGGGGGGGCTTTACGAGCAGTACTTC. Variable domain in full (rest from reference TRBV2 and TRBJ2-7): EPEVTQTPSHQVTQMGQEVILRCVPISNHLYFYWYRQILGQKVEFLVSFYNNEISEKSEIFDDQFSVERPDGSNFTLKIRSTKLEDSAMYFCASRGGLYEQYFGPGTRLTVT.

The chain uses TRBV2 and TRBJ1-4; TRBD1 matches 8 bases. Losses at the gene ends were 6 bases for V and 6 bases for J; bases not matched to a gene: 6. Germline V gene sequence: CDR1 SNHLY, CDR2 FYNNEI. The CDR3 covers 14 residues. CDR3 amino acids: CASSRQGTDEKLFF. DNA of the CDR3: TGTGCCAGCAGCAGACAGGGGACGGATGAAAAACTGTTTTTT.

This clone showed up just a few times. V gene TRBV6-2 or TRBV6-3 combines with J gene TRBJ2-1; 8 bases line up with TRBD1. The J segment lost 0 bases and the V segment lost 4 bases, leaving 8 bases of the junction unmatched. CDR3 length equals 17 residues. Germline CDR1 MNHEY, CDR2 SVGEGT. This CDR3 reads CASSSSTGGFSYNEQFF. Written as DNA, the CDR3 is TGTGCCAGCAGTTCGTCAACAGGGGGGTTCTCCTACAATGAGCAGTTCTTC.

J is TRBJ2-5 and V is TRBV25-1; 9 nucleotides agree with TRBD1. V trimming: 3 bases; J trimming: 4 bases; junction bases outside the gene matches: 6. Germline V gene sequence: CDR1 MGHDK, CDR2 SYGVNS. This CDR3 contains 15 residues. DNA of the CDR3: TGTGCCAGCAGTGACCCTACAGGGGGCGGAGAGACCCAGTACTTC. It translates to CASSDPTGGGETQYF.

This clone occurred a few times. The V and J genes are TRBV7-6 and TRBJ2-3, with 11 bases fitting TRBD2. The ends lost 5 bases at V and 0 bases at J; junction bases unmatched: 4. This CDR3 is 16 amino acids long. Germline lookup yields CDR1 SGHVS and CDR2 FNYEAQ. Here the CDR3 reads CASSARLAGSTDTQYF. The DNA of the CDR3 is TGTGCCAGCAGCGCCCGACTAGCGGGAAGCACAGATACGCAGTATTTT.

This chain uses TRBV7-9 with TRBJ1-2; D is possibly TRBD1 (5 bases). The CDR3 spans 12 residues. Germline CDR1 reads SEHNR; CDR2 reads FQNEAQ (reference sequence). V dropped 2 bases and J dropped 6 bases, with 7 bases sitting between them. CDR3 coding DNA: TGTGCCAGCAGCTTACGGGGGAATGGCTACACCTTC. It encodes CASSLRGNGYTF.

The chain recombines TRBV28 with TRBJ1-2; D possibly corresponds to TRBD1 (6 bases). The germline CDR1 and CDR2 sequences are MDHEN and SYDVKM. V was clipped by 5 bases and J by 13 bases, with 23 bases between them. The CDR3 covers 14 residues. The CDR3 nucleotides are TGTGCCAGCAGTCCGGAAGACAGGTCTTATGGGGGCACCTTC. Translating it yields CASSPEDRSYGGTF.

This chain joins TRBV3-1 (or the pseudogene TRBV3-2) and TRBJ2-3; 13 bases align to TRBD2. The CDR3 is 18 residues long. Trimming removed 4 bases from V and 6 bases from J; junction bases left unmatched: 13. Germline assignment: CDR1 LGHDT and CDR2 YNNKEL (reference sequence). The CDR3 bases are TGTGCCAGCAGCCCCCGCTTCGGACTAGCGGGGGCGCCGGATACGCAGTATTTT. This encodes CASSPRFGLAGAPDTQYF.

The chain uses TRBV29-1 and TRBJ1-2; 8 bases align to TRBD1. CDR3 length equals 14 residues. In germline, CDR1 is SQVTM, CDR2 ANQGSEA. J lost 2 bases, V lost 4 bases, and 6 bases had no gene match. The CDR3 DNA is TGCAGCGTTGGGAGGACAGGGCCCAACTATGGCTACACCTTC. This translates into CSVGRTGPNYGYTF.

The V call is TRBV28, the J call TRBJ1-6, with 7 bases fitting TRBD1. The CDR3 extends over 18 amino acids. CDR1 and CDR2 from the germline V gene are MDHEN and SYDVKM. After removal of 5 bases from V and 0 bases from J, the junction contained 10 bases not matched to a gene. CDR3 in DNA: TGTGCCAGCAGTACCCGGGACAGTAGGAGCTCCTATAATTCACCCCTCCACTTT. This translates into CASSTRDSRSSYNSPLHF.

This chain joins TRBV7-2 and TRBJ1-2; tentative D call: TRBD1 (6 bases). V dropped 3 bases and J dropped 6 bases, with 17 bases sitting between them. The CDR3 totals 15 residues. Germline V gene data show CDR1 as SGHTA and CDR2 as FQGNSA. The CDR3 nucleotides are TGTGCCAGCAGCTTTTATCTAGCAGGGGAAGATGGCTACACCTTC. This encodes CASSFYLAGEDGYTF.

CDR3 sequence (DNA): TGTGCCAGTAGTCACCTCCGGGACAGAACCGCCGAGCAGTACTTC. Translated, it gives CASSHLRDRTAEQYF. V is TRBV19 and J is TRBJ2-7, with 7 bases aligning to TRBD1. There are 15 residues in the CDR3. Germline trimming cut 5 bases from V and 6 bases from J; bases unmatched to any gene: 13. Germline V gives CDR1 LNHDA, CDR2 SQIVND (reference sequence). The full variable domain, its missing parts supplied by reference TRBV19 and TRBJ2-7, is DGGITQSPKYLFRKEGQNVTLSCEQNLNHDAMYWYRQDPGQGLRLIYYSQIVNDFQKGDIAEGYSVSREKKESFPLTVTSAQKNPTAFYLCASSHLRDRTAEQYFGPGTRLTVT.

The chain joins TRBV7-2 to TRBJ2-7; D may be TRBD2 (6 bases). Trimming left V 0 bases short and J 0 bases short, with 12 bases between. The CDR3 length is 16 residues. CDR1 SGHTA and CDR2 FQGNSA come from the germline V gene. In DNA, the CDR3 is TGTGCCAGCAGCTTAGCCGGGACTGCGAGCTCCTACGAGCAGTACTTC. It specifies CASSLAGTASSYEQYF.

The rearrangement links TRBV10-2 to TRBJ2-5; no clear D. CDR1 and CDR2 (germline): WSHSY, SAAADI. The CDR3 has 13 amino acids. V lost 7 bases, J lost 1 base, and 10 bases lay in between. The CDR3 DNA sequence: TGCGCCAGCACGAGGCCCCCCCAAGAGACCCAGTACTTC. Translated: CASTRPPQETQYF.

The chain carries TRBV4-3 and TRBJ1-1; TRBD1 matches at 12 bases. Germline V lookup: CDR1 LGHNA, CDR2 YSLEER. With 2 bases clipped from V and 8 bases from J, the junction kept 3 bases outside the gene matches. This CDR3 is built from 14 residues. The CDR3 nucleotides are TGCGCCAGCAGCCAATTCGGGACAGGGGGCGAAGCTTTCTTT. This encodes CASSQFGTGGEAFF.

The genes are TRBV5-1 and TRBJ2-3; a weak D match, TRBD2 (6 bases). The V gene's germline CDR1 is SGHRS and CDR2 YFSETQ. CDR3 size: 15 residues. V was pared by 2 bases and J by 2 bases, with 12 bases between. In DNA form, the CDR3 reads TGCGCCAGCAGCTTTGCGGGACTTTACACAGATACGCAGTATTTT. Translation gives CASSFAGLYTDTQYF. Full variable domain (remainder filled in from reference TRBV5-1 and TRBJ2-3): KAGVTQTPRYLIKTRGQQVTLSCSPISGHRSVSWYQQTPGQGLQFLFEYFSETQRNKGNFPGRFSGRQFSNSRSEMNVSTLELGDSALYLCASSFAGLYTDTQYFGPGTRLTVL.

V gene TRBV11-2 combines with J gene TRBJ1-2; 9 nucleotides match TRBD1. Germline CDR1 and CDR2: SGHAT and FQNNGV. The ends lost 1 base at V and 4 bases at J; junction bases unmatched: 7. This CDR3 has 16 residues. CDR3: CASSLAGTGSSYGYTF. The CDR3 nucleotides are TGTGCCAGCAGCTTAGCCGGGACAGGGTCTTCCTATGGCTACACCTTC.

The rearrangement joins TRBV28 to TRBJ2-7; D is perhaps TRBD2 (6 bases). Deletions cut 2 bases from V and 7 bases from J, with 12 bases between. CDR3 length: 13 residues. Germline-derived CDR1 and CDR2 are MDHEN and SYDVKM. The CDR3 nucleotides are TGTGCCAGCAGTTTAGGCGGGACGAGTGAGCAGTACTTC. It codes for CASSLGGTSEQYF.

This chain joins TRBV9 and TRBJ1-1; TRBD1 matches at 9 bases. The CDR3 extends over 16 amino acids. The V gene end was trimmed by 6 bases and the J gene end by 5 bases; junction bases not matched to a gene: 14. CDR1 is SGDLS, CDR2 YYNGEE, per germline. The CDR3 coding sequence is TGTGCCAGCACCAACAGTCCGGGACAGGGAGAAACTGAAGCTTTCTTT. Translating it yields CASTNSPGQGETEAFF. Based on the CDR3 plus reference TRBV9 and TRBJ1-1, the full variable domain is DSGVTQTPKHLITATGQRVTLRCSPRSGDLSVYWYQQSLDQGLQFLIQYYNGEERAKGNILERFSAQQFPDLHSELNLSSLELGDSALYFCASTNSPGQGETEAFFGQGTRLTVV.

This chain connects TRBV28 to TRBJ1-6, with D maybe TRBD1 (5 bases). The germline V and J ends were trimmed by 3 bases and 10 bases, with 10 bases remaining between them. Germline lookup yields CDR1 MDHEN and CDR2 SYDVKM. This CDR3 is built from 13 residues. DNA of the CDR3: TGTGCCAGCAGTTTGATCAGGGCCTCACCCCTCCACTTT. It specifies CASSLIRASPLHF.